One and the same sample provided the 2 T cell receptor beta chains below, sequenced in a study of CD8 T cells in ankylosing spondylitis. Antigen specificity for these receptors is unknown. TCRdb fed the 5' RACE reads into MiXCR, producing one record per CDR3 protein. This table holds 700,000 or so distinct CDR3 sequences, under 20% found once. General study results and limits: Roughly eight highly homologous variants formed a TCR beta motif that appeared characteristic of ankylosing spondylitis blood.

The specimen was blood, either unsorted or a sorted T cell fraction (not recorded which). The receptors come from a male donor with ankylosing spondylitis.

On this clonotype itself: Given a much more abundant clone one base away, this may be a read error. The CDR3 region is CASSLLGGGSNEQFF. CDR3 sequence (DNA): TGTGCCAGCAGTCTATTGGGGGGAGGGTCCAATGAGCAGTTCTTC. The chain is built from TRBV12-3 or TRBV12-4 and TRBJ2-1; 7 bases agree with TRBD2. The CDR3 contains 15 residues. The V and J ends lost 5 bases and 6 bases, in that order; junction bases with no gene match: 10.

This sequence joins TRBV20-1 and TRBJ2-4; TRBD1 agrees at 7 bases. Germline values: CDR1 DFQATT, CDR2 SNEGSKA (reference sequence). This CDR3 is 14 amino acids long. With 6 bases clipped from V and 1 base from J, the junction kept 6 bases outside the gene matches. CDR3 amino acids: CSAVTQGAKNIQYF. The CDR3 DNA follows: TGCAGTGCAGTTACACAGGGGGCCAAAAACATTCAGTACTTC.